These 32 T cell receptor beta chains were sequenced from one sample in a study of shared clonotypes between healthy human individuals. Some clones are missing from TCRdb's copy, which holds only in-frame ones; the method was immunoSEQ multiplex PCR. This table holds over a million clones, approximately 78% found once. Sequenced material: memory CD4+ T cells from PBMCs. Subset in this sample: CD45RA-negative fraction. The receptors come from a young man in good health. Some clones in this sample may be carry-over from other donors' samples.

CDR3 amino acids: CASSLLAGVGEQYF. CDR3 nucleotides: TGTGCCAGCAGCTTACTAGCGGGAGTGGGGGAGCAGTACTTC. The chain joins TRBV7-3 to TRBJ2-7; 10 bases map to TRBD2. The CDR3 contains 14 residues. Germline V gene data show CDR1 as SGHTA and CDR2 as FQGTGA. With 2 bases clipped from V and 7 bases from J, the junction kept 5 bases outside the gene matches. The full variable domain, rest sourced from reference TRBV7-3 and TRBJ2-7, is GAGVSQTPSNKVTEKGKYVELRCDPISGHTALYWYRQSLGQGPEFLIYFQGTGAADDSGLPNDRFFAVRPEGSVSTLKIQRTERGDSAVYLCASSLLAGVGEQYFGPGTRLTVT.

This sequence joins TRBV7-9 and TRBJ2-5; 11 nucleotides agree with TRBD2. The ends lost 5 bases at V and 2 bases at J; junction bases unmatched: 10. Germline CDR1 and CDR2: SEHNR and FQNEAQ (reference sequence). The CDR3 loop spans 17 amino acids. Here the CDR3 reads CASSPPLGTSGQETQYF. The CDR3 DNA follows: TGTGCCAGCAGCCCGCCCCTGGGGACTAGCGGTCAAGAGACCCAGTACTTC.

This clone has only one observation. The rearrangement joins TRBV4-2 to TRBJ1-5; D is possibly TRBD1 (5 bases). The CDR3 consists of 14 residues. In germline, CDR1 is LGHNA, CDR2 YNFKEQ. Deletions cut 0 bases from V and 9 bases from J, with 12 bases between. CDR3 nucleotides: TGTGCCAGCAGCCAAGATCGAGCAGGGCGGCCCCAGCATTTT. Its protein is CASSQDRAGRPQHF.

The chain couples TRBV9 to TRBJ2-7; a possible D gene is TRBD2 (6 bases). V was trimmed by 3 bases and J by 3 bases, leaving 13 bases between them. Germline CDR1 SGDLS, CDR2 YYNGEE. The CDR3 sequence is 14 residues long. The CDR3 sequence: CASSAGGEDYEQYF. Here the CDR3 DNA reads TGTGCCAGCAGCGCTGGAGGGGAGGACTACGAGCAGTACTTC.

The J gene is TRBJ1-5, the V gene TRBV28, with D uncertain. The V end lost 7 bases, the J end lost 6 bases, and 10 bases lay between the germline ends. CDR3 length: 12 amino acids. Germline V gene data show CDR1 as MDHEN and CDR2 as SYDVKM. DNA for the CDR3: TGTGCCAGCACCCATACCGGTCAGCCCCAGCATTTT. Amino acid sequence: CASTHTGQPQHF.

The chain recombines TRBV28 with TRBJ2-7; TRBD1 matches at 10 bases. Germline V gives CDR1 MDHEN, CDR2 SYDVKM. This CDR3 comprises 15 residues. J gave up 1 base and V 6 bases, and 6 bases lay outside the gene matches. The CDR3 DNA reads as TGTGCCAGCAGAGGAAGGGACAGGGGATCCTACGAGCAGTACTTC. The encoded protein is CASRGRDRGSYEQYF.

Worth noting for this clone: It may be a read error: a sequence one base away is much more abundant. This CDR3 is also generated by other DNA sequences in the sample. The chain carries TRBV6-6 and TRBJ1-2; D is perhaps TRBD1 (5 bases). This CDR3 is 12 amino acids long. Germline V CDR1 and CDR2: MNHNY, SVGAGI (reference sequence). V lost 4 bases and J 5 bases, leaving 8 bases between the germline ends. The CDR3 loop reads CASSLDSYGYTF. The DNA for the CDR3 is TGTGCCAGCAGTTTAGACAGTTATGGCTACACCTTC.

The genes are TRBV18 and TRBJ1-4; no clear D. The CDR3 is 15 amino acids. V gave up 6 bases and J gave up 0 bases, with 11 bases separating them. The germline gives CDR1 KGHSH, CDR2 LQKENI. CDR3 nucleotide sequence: TGTGCCAGCTCGGAACAGATTGCAACTAATGAAAAACTGTTTTTT. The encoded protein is CASSEQIATNEKLFF.

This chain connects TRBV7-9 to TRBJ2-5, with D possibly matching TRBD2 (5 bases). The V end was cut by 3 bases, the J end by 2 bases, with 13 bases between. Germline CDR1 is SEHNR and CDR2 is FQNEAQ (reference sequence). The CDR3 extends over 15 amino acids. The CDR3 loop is CASSLTPGGQETQYF. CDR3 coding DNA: TGTGCCAGCAGCTTGACCCCGGGCGGGCAAGAGACCCAGTACTTC.

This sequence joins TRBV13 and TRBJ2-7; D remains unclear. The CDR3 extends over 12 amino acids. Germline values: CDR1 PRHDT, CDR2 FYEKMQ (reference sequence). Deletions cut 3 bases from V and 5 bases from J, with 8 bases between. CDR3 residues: CASSFLGDEQYF. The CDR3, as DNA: TGTGCCAGCAGCTTCCTCGGAGACGAGCAGTACTTC.

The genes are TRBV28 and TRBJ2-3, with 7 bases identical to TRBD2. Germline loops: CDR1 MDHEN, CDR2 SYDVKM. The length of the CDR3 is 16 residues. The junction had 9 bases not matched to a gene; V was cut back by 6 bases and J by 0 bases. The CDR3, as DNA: TGTGCCAGCAGCCGGGGACTACTGTTCAGCACAGATACGCAGTATTTT. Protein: CASSRGLLFSTDTQYF.

The CDR3 loop reads CASSFLTGNRATDTQYF. The DNA of the CDR3 is TGTGCCAGCAGCTTCCTGACAGGGAATCGGGCCACAGATACGCAGTATTTT. The chain carries TRBV7-9 and TRBJ2-3; 7 bases map to TRBD1. Germline trimming cut 3 bases from V and 2 bases from J; bases unmatched to any gene: 11. Looked up from germline, CDR1 is SEHNR and CDR2 is FQNEAQ (reference sequence). The CDR3 extends over 17 amino acids.

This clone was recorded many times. For the CDR3, the DNA is TGCGCCAGCAGCCACCCCGGGACGAGGAAGAACACTGAAGCTTTCTTT. Encoded protein: CASSHPGTRKNTEAFF. The J gene is TRBJ1-1, the V gene TRBV4-1; the D gene is possibly TRBD1 (5 bases). With 3 bases removed from V and 1 base from J, the gap between germline ends came to 15 bases. Germline CDR1 reads MGHRA; CDR2 reads YSYEKL. The CDR3 covers 16 residues.

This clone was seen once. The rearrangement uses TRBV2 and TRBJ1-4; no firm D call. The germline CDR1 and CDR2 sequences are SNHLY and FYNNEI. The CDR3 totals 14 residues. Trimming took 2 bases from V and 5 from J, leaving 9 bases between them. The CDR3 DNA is TGTGCCAGCAGTGAAATATTGCTAAATGAAAAACTGTTTTTT. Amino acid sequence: CASSEILLNEKLFF.

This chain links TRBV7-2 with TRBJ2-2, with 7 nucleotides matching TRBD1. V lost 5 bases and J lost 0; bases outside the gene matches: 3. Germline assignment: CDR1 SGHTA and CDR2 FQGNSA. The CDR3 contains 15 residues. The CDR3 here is CASSRDRSNTGELFF. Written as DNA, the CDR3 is TGTGCCAGCAGCCGGGACAGATCGAACACCGGGGAGCTGTTTTTT. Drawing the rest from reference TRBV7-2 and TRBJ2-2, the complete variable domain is GAGVSQSPSNKVTEKGKDVELRCDPISGHTALYWYRQSLGQGLEFLIYFQGNSAPDKSGLPSDRFSAERTGGSVSTLTIQRTQQEDSAVYLCASSRDRSNTGELFFGEGSRLTVL.

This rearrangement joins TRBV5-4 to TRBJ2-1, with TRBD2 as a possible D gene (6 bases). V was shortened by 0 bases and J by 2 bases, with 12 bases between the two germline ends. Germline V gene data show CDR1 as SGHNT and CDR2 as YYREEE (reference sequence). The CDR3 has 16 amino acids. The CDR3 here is CASSLELARPYNEQFF. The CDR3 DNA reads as TGTGCCAGCAGCTTGGAACTAGCCAGACCCTACAATGAGCAGTTCTTC.

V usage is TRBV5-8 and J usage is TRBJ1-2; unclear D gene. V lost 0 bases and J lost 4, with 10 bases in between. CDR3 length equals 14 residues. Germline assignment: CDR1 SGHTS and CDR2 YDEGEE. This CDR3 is CASSLVLASYGYTF. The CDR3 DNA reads TGTGCCAGCAGCTTGGTATTAGCTAGCTATGGCTACACCTTC.

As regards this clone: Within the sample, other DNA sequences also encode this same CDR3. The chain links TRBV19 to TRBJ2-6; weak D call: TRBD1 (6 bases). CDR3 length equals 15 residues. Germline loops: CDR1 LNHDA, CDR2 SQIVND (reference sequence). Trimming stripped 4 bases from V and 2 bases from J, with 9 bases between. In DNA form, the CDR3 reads TGTGCCAGTAGTAGGCCAGGGGCTGGGGCCAACGTCCTGACTTTC. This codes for CASSRPGAGANVLTF.

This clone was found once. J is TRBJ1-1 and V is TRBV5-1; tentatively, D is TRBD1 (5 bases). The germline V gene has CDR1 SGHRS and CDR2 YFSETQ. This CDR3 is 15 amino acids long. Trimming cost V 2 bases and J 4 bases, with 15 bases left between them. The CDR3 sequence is CASSFLRVGGTEAFF. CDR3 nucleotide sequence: TGCGCCAGCAGCTTCCTTAGGGTTGGGGGCACTGAAGCTTTCTTT. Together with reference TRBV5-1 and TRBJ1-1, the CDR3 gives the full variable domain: KAGVTQTPRYLIKTRGQQVTLSCSPISGHRSVSWYQQTPGQGLQFLFEYFSETQRNKGNFPGRFSGRQFSNSRSEMNVSTLELGDSALYLCASSFLRVGGTEAFFGQGTRLTVV.

CDR3 nucleotide sequence: TGTGCCAGCAGCTTAGGGCAGGGGAGTTCTTCCATGAACACTGAAGCTTTCTTT. Its protein is CASSLGQGSSSMNTEAFF. V usage is TRBV7-9 and J usage is TRBJ1-1, with D possibly being TRBD1 (6 bases). Deletions cut 1 base from V and 0 bases from J, with 18 bases between. Germline CDR1 and CDR2: SEHNR and FQNEAQ (reference sequence). The CDR3 contains 18 residues. The whole variable domain, filled in from reference TRBV7-9 and TRBJ1-1, reads DTGVSQNPRHKITKRGQNVTFRCDPISEHNRLYWYRQTLGQGPEFLTYFQNEAQLEKSRLLSDRFSAERPKGSFSTLEIQRTEQGDSAMYLCASSLGQGSSSMNTEAFFGQGTRLTVV.

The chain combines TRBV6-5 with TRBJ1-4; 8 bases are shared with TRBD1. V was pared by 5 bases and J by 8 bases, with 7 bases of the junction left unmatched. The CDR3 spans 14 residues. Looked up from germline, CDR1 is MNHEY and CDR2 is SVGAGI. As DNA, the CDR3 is TGTGCCAGCAGTGCCGACAGGGGACGAGAAAAACTGTTTTTT. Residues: CASSADRGREKLFF.

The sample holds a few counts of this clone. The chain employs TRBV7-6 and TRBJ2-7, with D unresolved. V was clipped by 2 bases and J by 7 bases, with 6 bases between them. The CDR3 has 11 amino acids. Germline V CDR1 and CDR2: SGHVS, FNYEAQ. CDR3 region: CASSLRDEQYF. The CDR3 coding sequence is TGTGCCAGCAGCTTAAGGGATGAGCAGTACTTC.

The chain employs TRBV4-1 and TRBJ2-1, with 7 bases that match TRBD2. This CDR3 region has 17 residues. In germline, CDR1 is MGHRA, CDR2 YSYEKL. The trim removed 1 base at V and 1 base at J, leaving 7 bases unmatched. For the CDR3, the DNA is TGCGCCAGCAGCCAAGCGGCTAGCGGCCCGTCCTACAATGAGCAGTTCTTC. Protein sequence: CASSQAASGPSYNEQFF.

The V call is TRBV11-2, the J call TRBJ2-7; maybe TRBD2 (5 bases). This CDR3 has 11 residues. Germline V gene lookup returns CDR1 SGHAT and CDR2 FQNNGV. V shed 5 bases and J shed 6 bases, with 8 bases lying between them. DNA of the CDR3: TGTGCCAGCAGCGCCCGGGGCGAGCAGTACTTC. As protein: CASSARGEQYF.

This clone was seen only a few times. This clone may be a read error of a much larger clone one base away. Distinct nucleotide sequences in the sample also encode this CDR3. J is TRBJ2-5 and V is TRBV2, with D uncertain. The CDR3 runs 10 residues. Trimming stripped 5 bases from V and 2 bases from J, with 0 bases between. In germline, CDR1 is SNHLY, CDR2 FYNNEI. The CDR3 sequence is CASSQETQYF. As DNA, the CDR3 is TGTGCCAGCAGTCAAGAGACCCAGTACTTC.

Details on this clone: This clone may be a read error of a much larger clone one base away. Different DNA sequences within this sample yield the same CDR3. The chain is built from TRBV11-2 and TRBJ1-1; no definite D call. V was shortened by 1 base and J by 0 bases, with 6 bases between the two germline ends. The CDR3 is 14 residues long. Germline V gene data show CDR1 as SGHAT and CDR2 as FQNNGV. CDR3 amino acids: CASSLVGVNTEAFF. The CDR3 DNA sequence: TGTGCCAGCAGCTTAGTGGGAGTGAACACTGAAGCTTTCTTT.

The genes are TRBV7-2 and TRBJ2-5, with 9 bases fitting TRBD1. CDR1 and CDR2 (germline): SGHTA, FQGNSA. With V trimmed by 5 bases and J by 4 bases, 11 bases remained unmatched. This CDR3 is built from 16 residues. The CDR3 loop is CASSQLTGGVGETQYF. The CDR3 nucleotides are TGTGCCAGCAGCCAATTGACAGGGGGAGTTGGAGAGACCCAGTACTTC.

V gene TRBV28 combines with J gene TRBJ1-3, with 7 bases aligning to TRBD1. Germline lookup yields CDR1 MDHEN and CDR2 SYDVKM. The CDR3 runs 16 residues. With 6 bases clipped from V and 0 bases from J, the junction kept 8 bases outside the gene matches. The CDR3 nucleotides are TGTGCCAGCAGGGCGGGAGGGACAGCCTCTGGAAACACCATATATTTT. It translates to CASRAGGTASGNTIYF. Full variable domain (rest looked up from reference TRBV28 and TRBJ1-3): DVKVTQSSRYLVKRTGEKVFLECVQDMDHENMFWYRQDPGLGLRLIYFSYDVKMKEKGDIPEGYSVSREKKERFSLILESASTNQTSMYLCASRAGGTASGNTIYFGEGSWLTVV.

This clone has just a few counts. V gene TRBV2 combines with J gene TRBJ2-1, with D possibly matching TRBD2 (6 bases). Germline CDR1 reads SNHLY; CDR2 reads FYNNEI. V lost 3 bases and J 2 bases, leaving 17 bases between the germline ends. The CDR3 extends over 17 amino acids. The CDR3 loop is CASSEEGRGRPYNEQFF. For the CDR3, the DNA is TGTGCCAGCAGTGAGGAGGGGCGCGGGCGCCCCTACAATGAGCAGTTCTTC.

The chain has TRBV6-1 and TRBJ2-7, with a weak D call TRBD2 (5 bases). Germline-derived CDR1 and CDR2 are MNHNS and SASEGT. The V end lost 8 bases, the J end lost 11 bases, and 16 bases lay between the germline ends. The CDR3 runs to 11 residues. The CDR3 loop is CASGLQWAEYF. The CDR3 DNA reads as TGTGCCAGCGGACTCCAGTGGGCCGAGTACTTC.

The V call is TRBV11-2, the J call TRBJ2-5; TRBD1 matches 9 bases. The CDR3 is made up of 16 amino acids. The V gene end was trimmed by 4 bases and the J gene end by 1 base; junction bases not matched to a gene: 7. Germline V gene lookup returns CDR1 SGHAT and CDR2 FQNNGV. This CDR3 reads CASSSRQGGFQETQYF. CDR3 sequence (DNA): TGTGCCAGCAGCTCCCGACAGGGGGGGTTCCAAGAGACCCAGTACTTC.

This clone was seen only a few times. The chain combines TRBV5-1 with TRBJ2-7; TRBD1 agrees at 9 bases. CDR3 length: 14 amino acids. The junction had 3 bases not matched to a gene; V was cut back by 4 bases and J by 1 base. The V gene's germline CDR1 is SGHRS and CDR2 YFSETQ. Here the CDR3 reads CASSVQGASYEQYF. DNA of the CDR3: TGCGCCAGCAGCGTACAGGGGGCGTCCTACGAGCAGTACTTC.